A single count supports the clone carrying this T cell receptor beta chain. Its target is not known. The data stem from a study of somatic mutations in cytotoxic T cells in rheumatoid arthritis. The wider study: There were some V beta antibody-stained T-cell populations flow-sorted at nearly 100% purity, and these included V beta1+ cells sequenced for TCRB. Points from the study as a whole: CD8+ T-cell clonality did not differ significantly between rheumatoid arthritis patients and age-matched healthy controls.

Assay used: immunoSEQ multiplex PCR; TCRdb lists only in-frame clones, some missing. The table includes some 40,000 clones, roughly 80% detected once. CDR1 and CDR2 (germline): LGHNA, YNFKEQ. The V gene lost 0 bases and the J gene lost 2 bases, with 8 bases spanning the gap. The CDR3 totals 16 residues. The chain combines TRBV4-2 with TRBJ2-6, with D perhaps being TRBD1 or TRBD2 (5 bases each). This clonotype was sampled from a man in his forties in good health. Sequencing was performed on CD8+ T cells sorted from blood. The CDR3 DNA is TGTGCCAGCAGCCAAGATATGGGGGCTGGGGCCAACGTCCTGACTTTC. Translation: CASSQDMGAGANVLTF.